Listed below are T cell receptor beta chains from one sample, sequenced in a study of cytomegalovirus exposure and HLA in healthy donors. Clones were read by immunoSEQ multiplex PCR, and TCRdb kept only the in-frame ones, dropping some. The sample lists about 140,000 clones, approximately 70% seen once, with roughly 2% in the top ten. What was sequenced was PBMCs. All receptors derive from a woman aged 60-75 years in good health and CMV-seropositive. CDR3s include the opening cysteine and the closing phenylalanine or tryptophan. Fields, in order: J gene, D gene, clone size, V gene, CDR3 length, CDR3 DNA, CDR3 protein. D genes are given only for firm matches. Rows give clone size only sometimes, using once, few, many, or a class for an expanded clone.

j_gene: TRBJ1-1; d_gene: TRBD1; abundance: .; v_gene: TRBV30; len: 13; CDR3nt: TGTGCCTGGAGTGTACAGGGGTACACTGAAGCTTTCTTT; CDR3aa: CAWSVQGYTEAFF
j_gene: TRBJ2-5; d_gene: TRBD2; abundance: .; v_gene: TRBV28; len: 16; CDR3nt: TGTGCCAGCACCCAACTAGCGGGAGGGCCTCCAGAGACCCAGTACTTC; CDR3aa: CASTQLAGGPPETQYF
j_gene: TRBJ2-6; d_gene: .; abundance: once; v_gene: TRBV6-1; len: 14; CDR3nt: TGTGCCAGCCGGGGGTCAGCAGGGGCCAACGTCCTGACTTTC; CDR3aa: CASRGSAGANVLTF
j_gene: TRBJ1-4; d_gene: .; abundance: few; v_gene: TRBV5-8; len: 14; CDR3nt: TGTGCCAGCAGCTTGGGGGGAGCTAATGAAAAACTGTTTTTT; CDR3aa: CASSLGGANEKLFF
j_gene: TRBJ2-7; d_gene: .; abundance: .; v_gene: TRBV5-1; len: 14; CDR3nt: TGCGCCAGCAGCTTGGAGGGAGGGGGCTACGAGCAGTACTTC; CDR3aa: CASSLEGGGYEQYF
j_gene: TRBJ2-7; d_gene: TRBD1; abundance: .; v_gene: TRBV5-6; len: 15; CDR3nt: TGTGCCAGCAGCGGGGGGACAGGGGGCTTGGGGGAGCAGTACTTC; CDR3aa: CASSGGTGGLGEQYF
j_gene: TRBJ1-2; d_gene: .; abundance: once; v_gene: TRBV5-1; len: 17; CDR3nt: TGCGCCAGCAGCTTGGATACAGGGATAGGGGCTAACTATGGCTACACCTTC; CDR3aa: CASSLDTGIGANYGYTF
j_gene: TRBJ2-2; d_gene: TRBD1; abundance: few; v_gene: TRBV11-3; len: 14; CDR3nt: TGTGCCAGCAGCTCGGGACAGAGCACCGGGGAGCTGTTTTTT; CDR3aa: CASSSGQSTGELFF
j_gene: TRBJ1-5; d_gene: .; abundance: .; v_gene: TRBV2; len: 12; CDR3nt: TGTGCCAGCAGTGTGGGAGTTCAGCCCCAGCATTTT; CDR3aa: CASSVGVQPQHF
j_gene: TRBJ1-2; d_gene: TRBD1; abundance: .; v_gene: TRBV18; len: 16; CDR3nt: TGTGCCAGCTCACCCTCGCAGGGGGCTAGAAACTATGGCTACACCTTC; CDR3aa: CASSPSQGARNYGYTF
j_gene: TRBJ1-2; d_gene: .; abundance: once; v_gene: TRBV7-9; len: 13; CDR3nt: TGTGCCAGCAGCCAGGTCGGAAACTATGGCTACACCTTC; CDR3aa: CASSQVGNYGYTF
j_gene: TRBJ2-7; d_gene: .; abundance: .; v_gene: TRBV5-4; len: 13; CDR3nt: TGTGCCAGCAGCTTGGGGGGAGAGAACGAGCAGTACTTC; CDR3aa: CASSLGGENEQYF
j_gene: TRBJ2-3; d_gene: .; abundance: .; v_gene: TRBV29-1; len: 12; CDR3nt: TGCAGCGCCGAAGCCCCTCTTTATACGCAGTATTTT; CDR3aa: CSAEAPLYTQYF
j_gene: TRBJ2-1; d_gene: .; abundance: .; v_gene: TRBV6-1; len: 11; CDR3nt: TGTGCCAGCAGTGTAATCTCTGAGCAGTTCTTC; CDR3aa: CASSVISEQFF
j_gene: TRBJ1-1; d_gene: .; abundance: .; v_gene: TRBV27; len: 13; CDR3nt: TGTGCCAGCAGTTTAACAGGGAACACTGAAGCTTTCTTT; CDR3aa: CASSLTGNTEAFF
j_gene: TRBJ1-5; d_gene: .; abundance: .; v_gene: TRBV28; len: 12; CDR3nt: TGTGCCAGCAGTCAAGGGAGTCGGCCCCAGCATTTT; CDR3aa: CASSQGSRPQHF
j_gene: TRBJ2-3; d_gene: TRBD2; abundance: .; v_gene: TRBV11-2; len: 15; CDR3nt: TGTGCCAGCAGCCCACAAGCGGGAGGCACAGATACGCAGTATTTT; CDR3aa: CASSPQAGGTDTQYF
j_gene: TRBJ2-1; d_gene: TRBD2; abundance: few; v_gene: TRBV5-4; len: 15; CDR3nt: TGTGCCAGCAGCACAGCGGGAAACTCCTACAATGAGCAGTTCTTC; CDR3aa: CASSTAGNSYNEQFF
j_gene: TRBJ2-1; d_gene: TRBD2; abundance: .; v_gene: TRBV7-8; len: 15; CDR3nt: TGTGCCAGCACACTACTAGCGGGAGAGTCCGATGAGCAGTTCTTC; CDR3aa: CASTLLAGESDEQFF
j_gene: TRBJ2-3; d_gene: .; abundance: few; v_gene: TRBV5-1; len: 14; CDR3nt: TGCGCCAGCAGCTCAGCGGCAAGCACAGATACGCAGTATTTT; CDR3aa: CASSSAASTDTQYF
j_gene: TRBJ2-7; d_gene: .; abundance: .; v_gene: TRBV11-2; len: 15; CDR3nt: TGTGCCAGCAGCTTAGTCCGGGGGGCAGCCTACGAGCAGTACTTC; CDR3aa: CASSLVRGAAYEQYF
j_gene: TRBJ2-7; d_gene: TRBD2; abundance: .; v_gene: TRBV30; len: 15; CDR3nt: TGTGCCTGGAGCCAGGGGGGACTAGCGAACTACGAGCAGTACTTC; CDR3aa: CAWSQGGLANYEQYF
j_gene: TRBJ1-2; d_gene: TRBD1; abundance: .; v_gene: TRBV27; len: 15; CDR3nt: TGTGCCAGCAGCTATCAGCCAGGGGGCGGGTTTGGCTACACCTTC; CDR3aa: CASSYQPGGGFGYTF
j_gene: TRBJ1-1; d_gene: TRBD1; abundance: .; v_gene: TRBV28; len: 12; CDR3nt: TGTGCCAGCAGCCCGGGACAGGGAAGAGCTTTCTTT; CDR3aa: CASSPGQGRAFF
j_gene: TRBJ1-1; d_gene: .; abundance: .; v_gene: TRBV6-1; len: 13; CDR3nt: TGTGCCAGCAATAACAGGGTGAACACTGAAGCTTTCTTT; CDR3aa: CASNNRVNTEAFF
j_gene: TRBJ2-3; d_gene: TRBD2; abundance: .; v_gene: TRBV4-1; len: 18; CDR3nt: TGCGCCAGCAGCCAAGGCAGCGGGGGAGGGACTAACACAGATACGCAGTATTTT; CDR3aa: CASSQGSGGGTNTDTQYF
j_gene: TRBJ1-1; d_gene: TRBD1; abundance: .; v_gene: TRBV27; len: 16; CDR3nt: TGTGCCAGCAGTTTTGGGACAGGGCGCGGGAACACTGAAGCTTTCTTT; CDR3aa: CASSFGTGRGNTEAFF
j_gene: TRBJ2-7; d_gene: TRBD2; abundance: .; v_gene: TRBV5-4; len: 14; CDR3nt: TGTGCCAGCAGCTTGTCTGGGGAGGGCTACGAGCAGTACTTC; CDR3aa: CASSLSGEGYEQYF